This T cell receptor beta chain was sequenced during a study of regulatory T cells in long-lasting Graves disease. Points from the study as a whole: When disease was persistent, TRBV28, TRBJ1-2 and TRBJ2-5 were the favored segments.

Deletions cut 5 bases from V and 4 bases from J, with 9 bases between. Germline lookup yields CDR1 MNHNS and CDR2 SASEGT. This CDR3 is built from 13 residues. For this clonotype: Its specificity is unknown.

Relying on iRepertoire HTBI primers and Arm-PCR of CDR3 regions, the team built TCR beta libraries. MiXCR was run by TCRdb on the multiplex PCR reads, yielding one entry per CDR3 protein. This table holds hundreds of thousands of distinct CDR3 sequences, under 20% found once. The sample's time point: newly diagnosed GD, antithyroid drugs for less than 3 months. After RNA was extracted from PBMCs, the TCR library was made from it. American Thyroid Association guidelines served as the basis for diagnosing Graves' disease. These same data were also listed under a study on T cells in Graves' hyperthyroidism and ophthalmopathy. From that paper: The TCR CDR3 was amplified in a first-round RT-PCR using the HTBI primer set.

This sequence originates from a woman aged 25 to 39 with Graves disease. V is TRBV6-1 and J is TRBJ1-3; D is unclear. The specimen was peripheral blood mononuclear cells (PBMCs), collected at new diagnosis, from a patient treated with antithyroid drugs. For the CDR3, the DNA is TGTGCCAGCAGTATCACGGGGGGAAACACCATATATTTT. This gives the protein CASSITGGNTIYF.